One and the same sample provided the 20 T cell receptor beta chains below, sequenced in a study of beta chain features in type 1 diabetes. For these TCRs, the target antigens are not known. The entirety of the isolated RNA underwent reverse transcription, so expressed TCRB transcripts were sequenced. Some clones are missing from TCRdb's copy, which holds only in-frame ones; the method was immunoSEQ multiplex PCR. The sample has under 850,000 clones, 13% seen once. Broader study findings: Shorter TCRB CDR3s, moderately but significantly so, marked every one of the four CD4+ subsets in Type 1 diabetes patients.

Sequences were obtained from naive CD4+ T cells from blood. The receptors stem from a man between 18 and 35 years old with type 1 diabetes.

This chain uses TRBV1 with TRBJ2-3; TRBD2 is the table's D call and was not checked against the DNA. TRBV1 is classified as a pseudogene. There are 10 residues in the CDR3. In DNA, the CDR3 is TGCACCAGCAGTAGAGATACGCAGTATTTT. Encoded protein: CTSSRDTQYF.

This clone was detected only a few times. The rearrangement uses TRBV5-1 and TRBJ2-1, with D perhaps TRBD1 (6 bases). The CDR3 totals 17 residues. Trimming took 0 bases from V and 5 from J, leaving 18 bases between them. Germline-derived CDR1 and CDR2 are SGHRS and YFSETQ. CDR3: CASSLVRRQGWDNEQFF. The CDR3 nucleotides read TGCGCCAGCAGCTTGGTCCGAAGGCAGGGGTGGGACAATGAGCAGTTCTTC.

In the case of this clone: This sample also contains other DNA sequences that code for the same CDR3. J is TRBJ1-2 and V is TRBV21-1. TRBV21-1 represents a pseudogene. CDR3 size: 12 residues. Here the CDR3 DNA reads TGTGCCAGCAGCAAAGCGCTTTATGGCTACACCTTC. Translated, it gives CASSKALYGYTF.

The chain is built from TRBV10-3 and TRBJ1-2; D possibly corresponds to TRBD1 (6 bases). V was clipped by 0 bases and J by 3 bases, with 11 bases between them. Germline CDR1 is ENHRY and CDR2 is SYGVKD. CDR3 length equals 15 residues. The CDR3 loop is CAISESGTSDYGYTF. CDR3 coding DNA: TGTGCCATCAGTGAGTCAGGGACATCTGACTATGGCTACACCTTC.

This clone showed up just a few times. This sample also contains other DNA sequences that code for the same CDR3. The rearrangement links TRBV27 to TRBJ2-7, with a tentative D call TRBD2 (6 bases). Germline V gene lookup returns CDR1 MNHEY and CDR2 SMNVEV (reference sequence). Trimming removed 0 bases from V and 4 bases from J, with 7 bases in between. The CDR3 sequence is 13 residues long. In DNA form, the CDR3 reads TGTGCCAGCAGTTTATCCCGGGGGTACGAGCAGTACTTC. Its translation: CASSLSRGYEQYF.

This clone was seen a handful of times. The V call is TRBV30, the J call TRBJ2-2, with TRBD1 identical over 12 bases. The V gene's germline CDR1 is GTSNPN and CDR2 SVGIG (reference sequence). The trim removed 3 bases at V and 5 bases at J, leaving 7 bases unmatched. This CDR3 comprises 16 residues. The CDR3 sequence: CAWSPGTGGGTGELFF. In nucleotides, the CDR3 is TGTGCCTGGAGCCCCGGGACAGGGGGCGGTACCGGGGAGCTGTTTTTT.

V and J are TRBV13 and TRBJ2-5; 8 bases agree with TRBD1. Trimming removed 5 bases from V and 5 bases from J; junction bases left unmatched: 10. Per the germline V gene, CDR1 is PRHDT and CDR2 is FYEKMQ (reference sequence). This CDR3 is 15 amino acids long. The CDR3 nucleotides read TGTGCCAGCAGCCCATCGACAGGGGCAAGGGAGACCCAGTACTTC. Translating it yields CASSPSTGARETQYF.

The sample holds a few counts of this clone. The chain couples TRBV2 to TRBJ1-2; the D gene is possibly TRBD1 (5 bases). Germline assignment: CDR1 SNHLY and CDR2 FYNNEI. The CDR3 has 14 amino acids. The V end lost 2 bases, the J end lost 8 bases, and 15 bases lay between the germline ends. The CDR3 region is CASSEFSGPAGYTF. DNA of the CDR3: TGTGCCAGCAGTGAATTCTCAGGGCCGGCGGGCTACACCTTC.

CDR3 loop: CASSSSWLSDTQYF. The CDR3 coding sequence is TGTGCCAGCAGCTCCTCATGGCTCAGTGATACGCAGTATTTT. This sequence joins TRBV7-2 and TRBJ2-3; D remains unclear. Trimming took off 4 bases at V and 6 bases at J, with 14 bases between the two ends. The CDR3 is 14 residues long. The germline CDR1 and CDR2 sequences are SGHTA and FQGNSA.

This clone was seen a handful of times. The rearrangement joins TRBV10-3 to TRBJ1-2; TRBD1 might be the D (5 bases). The V and J ends lost 4 bases and 5 bases respectively, with 11 bases between them. The CDR3 runs 13 residues. Germline V lookup: CDR1 ENHRY, CDR2 SYGVKD. CDR3 region: CAISVLGEYGYTF. CDR3 bases: TGTGCCATCAGTGTATTGGGGGAGTATGGCTACACCTTC.

This clone was recorded a few times. V is TRBV19 and J is TRBJ1-3, with D uncertain. Deletions cut 11 bases from V and 3 bases from J, with 14 bases between. Germline-derived CDR1 and CDR2 are LNHDA and SQIVND (reference sequence). The length of the CDR3 is 13 residues. Here the CDR3 DNA reads TGTGCCTCCGGGCAGTTGGATGGAAACACCATATATTTT. It codes for CASGQLDGNTIYF.

This clone turned up a few times. The rearrangement uses TRBV11-3 and TRBJ1-4; D call uncertain. V dropped 5 bases and J dropped 4 bases, with 11 bases sitting between them. Per germline, CDR1 SGHNT and CDR2 YENEEA. This CDR3 has 14 residues. This CDR3 is CASSEFRGNEKLFF. The DNA for the CDR3 is TGTGCCAGCAGCGAGTTTCGCGGTAATGAAAAACTGTTTTTT.

This clone has just a few counts. The gene calls are TRBV7-9 and TRBJ1-1; D gene unclear. Germline CDR1 reads SEHNR; CDR2 reads FQNEAQ (reference sequence). CDR3 size: 15 residues. V gave up 5 bases and J gave up 0 bases, with 13 bases separating them. The CDR3 DNA reads as TGTGCCAGCAGCCGCCCGGGCGGCCTGAACACTGAAGCTTTCTTT. Protein product: CASSRPGGLNTEAFF.

With respect to this clone: Different DNA sequences within this sample yield the same CDR3. The V and J genes are TRBV6-5 and TRBJ1-2, with 9 bases that match TRBD1. There are 15 residues in the CDR3. V shed 2 bases, J shed 5 bases, and the junction held 6 bases outside the gene matches. CDR1 and CDR2 from the germline V gene are MNHEY and SVGAGI. CDR3 amino acids: CASSYLPGTGYGYTF. CDR3 sequence (DNA): TGTGCCAGCAGTTACCTGCCCGGGACAGGGTATGGCTACACCTTC.

This clone was observed a few times. The chain employs TRBV30 and TRBJ1-1; no clear D gene. The CDR3 has 14 amino acids. CDR1 and CDR2 (germline): GTSNPN, SVGIG (reference sequence). The ends were cut back, 4 bases at V and 0 bases at J, with 12 bases in the middle. CDR3 DNA: TGTGCCTGGAAGAGTGGGATAATGAACACTGAAGCTTTCTTT. Residues: CAWKSGIMNTEAFF.

This sequence joins TRBV28 and TRBJ1-6; D ambiguous. Trimming removed 8 bases from V and 9 bases from J, with 14 bases in between. The germline gives CDR1 MDHEN, CDR2 SYDVKM. The CDR3 has 13 residues. CDR3 region: CASGSSWRSPLHF. CDR3 DNA sequence: TGTGCCAGCGGTTCGAGTTGGCGTTCACCCCTCCACTTT.

This clone was seen a handful of times. Other nucleotide sequences in the sample specify the same CDR3. This chain links TRBV5-1 with TRBJ2-1; 9 positions match TRBD1. V shed 3 bases and J 0 bases; nucleotides not matched to a gene: 1. Germline V gene lookup returns CDR1 SGHRS and CDR2 YFSETQ. This CDR3 spans 15 amino acids. The CDR3 reads CASSSGQGSYNEQFF. Written as DNA, the CDR3 is TGCGCCAGCAGCTCGGGACAGGGCTCCTACAATGAGCAGTTCTTC.

This clone was found a few times. The genes are TRBV30 and TRBJ1-6; 7 bases line up with TRBD1. The V gene end was trimmed by 3 bases and the J gene end by 9 bases; junction bases not matched to a gene: 11. The length of the CDR3 is 15 residues. The germline V gene encodes CDR1 GTSNPN and CDR2 SVGIG (reference sequence). CDR3 DNA sequence: TGTGCCTGGAGCCCCGGGGGGACAGTTGGTTCACCCCTCCACTTT. Protein sequence: CAWSPGGTVGSPLHF.

The sample holds one count of this clone. The CDR3 DNA is TGCGCCAGCAGCCAAGATTCCCCCTACTCTGGAAACACCATATATTTT. Protein: CASSQDSPYSGNTIYF. The genes are TRBV4-1 and TRBJ1-3; D is unclear. The CDR3 sequence is 16 residues long. Germline V gene sequence: CDR1 MGHRA, CDR2 YSYEKL. Trimming removed 0 bases at V and 0 bases at J, with 9 bases between.

This clone was found a few times. This rearrangement joins TRBV30 to TRBJ1-6; D gene uncertain. Trimming removed 1 base from V and 10 bases from J, with 8 bases in between. This CDR3 region has 12 residues. Looked up from germline, CDR1 is GTSNPN and CDR2 is SVGIG (reference sequence). CDR3 region: CAWSENGSPLHF. The DNA of the CDR3 is TGTGCCTGGAGTGAAAACGGATCACCCCTCCACTTT.